The 2 T cell receptor beta chains reported below all come from one sample, sequenced in a study of T cell repertoires in cytomegalovirus infection. From the reads, TCRdb called clonotypes with MiXCR, one entry per CDR3 protein. In the table there are 740,000 or so distinct CDR3 sequences, 35% to 45% of which are singletons. Sequenced: PBMCs. All receptors come from a human donor in good health (CMV status not recorded). Some clones in this sample may be carry-over from other donors' samples.

V usage is TRBV11-2 and J usage is TRBJ2-7, with D tentatively TRBD2 (6 bases). V was shortened by 3 bases and J by 1 base, with 10 bases between the two germline ends. Germline loops: CDR1 SGHAT, CDR2 FQNNGV. This CDR3 comprises 14 residues. The CDR3, as DNA: TGTGCCAGCAGCTTGACTAGTTCTTCCTACGAGCAGTACTTC. Translated, it gives CASSLTSSSYEQYF.

The rearrangement joins TRBV6-4 to TRBJ1-1, with no clear D. The length of the CDR3 is 13 residues. The germline V gene has CDR1 MRHNA and CDR2 SNTAGT. V lost 3 bases and J 8 bases, leaving 13 bases between the germline ends. The DNA for the CDR3 is TGTGCCAGCAGTGAAAGGTTGGCGGAGGAAGCTTTCTTT. It encodes CASSERLAEEAFF.